Listed below are T cell receptor beta chains from one sample, sequenced in a study of blood T cell repertoires in COVID-19. Method: immunoSEQ multiplex PCR; TCRdb's copy keeps in-frame clones and lacks some. The data contain approximately 160,000 clones, under 85% of them singletons. The sequencing sample was made of peripheral blood. The origin of the receptors is a man between 70 and 80 years old who had recovered from COVID-19. The CDR3 runs from the conserved cysteine through the conserved F or W. A D gene is named only where the DNA matches it firmly. Clone size is not always given. Where it is, it says once, few, many or a class for expanded clones.

clone_size	d_call	v_call	j_call	cdr3_aa	cdr3_nt
-	-	TRBV7-6	TRBJ2-1	CASSLNLNNEQFF	TGTGCCAGCAGTCTAAACTTGAACAATGAGCAGTTCTTC
-	-	TRBV3-1/TRBV3-2	TRBJ1-4	CASSQEWDTNEKLFF	TGTGCCAGCAGCCAAGAGTGGGACACAAATGAAAAACTGTTTTTT
-	TRBD2	TRBV3-1/TRBV3-2	TRBJ2-1	CASRLGLAGVAYNEQFF	TGTGCCAGCAGATTAGGACTAGCGGGAGTGGCTTACAATGAGCAGTTCTTC
-	-	TRBV2	TRBJ2-3	CASSPNTDTQYF	TGTGCCAGCAGTCCTAACACAGATACGCAGTATTTT
-	-	TRBV6-5	TRBJ2-7	CASSPTSTRAEQYF	TGTGCCAGCAGTCCTACTAGTACGAGGGCCGAGCAGTACTTC
-	-	TRBV3-1/TRBV3-2	TRBJ2-2	CASSQHEAGELFF	TGTGCCAGCAGCCAACATGAGGCCGGGGAGCTGTTTTTT
-	TRBD1	TRBV5-6	TRBJ1-4	CASSSSGGGEKLFF	TGTGCCAGCAGCTCATCAGGGGGCGGTGAAAAACTGTTTTTT
-	TRBD1	TRBV7-2	TRBJ2-7	CASSSQGALEEQYF	TGTGCCAGCAGCTCCCAGGGGGCGCTTGAGGAGCAGTACTTC
many	-	TRBV5-1	TRBJ2-1	CASSDSGNEQFF	TGCGCCAGCAGCGACAGTGGGAATGAGCAGTTCTTC
-	-	TRBV7-9	TRBJ2-7	CASSLGQGGSYEQYF	TGTGCCAGCAGCTTAGGGCAGGGGGGCTCCTACGAGCAGTACTTC
-	-	TRBV7-9	TRBJ1-1	CASRVQGMNTEAFF	TGTGCCAGCAGAGTACAGGGAATGAACACTGAAGCTTTCTTT
once	TRBD2	TRBV19	TRBJ2-2	CASIRTASGLAGVAGELFF	TGTGCCAGTATCAGGACAGCTTCGGGACTAGCGGGAGTAGCCGGGGAGCTGTTTTTT
-	-	TRBV7-2	TRBJ1-4	CASSLETWGGGKLFF	TGTGCCAGCAGCTTAGAGACCTGGGGGGGTGGGAAACTGTTTTTT
-	TRBD2	TRBV7-3	TRBJ2-1	CASSLGTSGYNEQFF	TGTGCCAGCAGCTTAGGGACTAGCGGGTACAATGAGCAGTTCTTC
-	-	TRBV19	TRBJ1-1	CASSIGAGAAEAFF	TGTGCCAGTAGTATAGGGGCAGGGGCCGCTGAAGCTTTCTTT
-	-	TRBV7-7	TRBJ2-1	CASSPERSSYNEQFF	TGTGCTAGCAGCCCCGAGCGAAGCTCCTACAATGAGCAGTTCTTC
once	-	TRBV5-6	TRBJ2-3	CASSLQVDTQYF	TGTGCCAGCAGCCTTCAGGTAGATACGCAGTATTTT
-	TRBD2	TRBV30	TRBJ2-3	CAWSRGLAGNTQYF	TGTGCCTGGAGTCGGGGACTAGCGGGGAATACGCAGTATTTT
-	TRBD2	TRBV28	TRBJ2-3	CASSQLAGVTDTQYF	TGTGCCAGCAGTCAATTAGCGGGAGTCACAGATACGCAGTATTTT
-	-	TRBV21-1	TRBJ2-7	CASSGCGTLEQYF	TGTGCCAGCAGCGGCTGCGGGACTCTCGAGCAGTACTTC
-	-	TRBV6-2/TRBV6-3	TRBJ2-3	CASSYDKGGTDTQYF	TGTGCCAGCAGTTACGACAAGGGGGGCACAGATACGCAGTATTTT
-	TRBD2	TRBV6-6	TRBJ2-7	CASTLNLAGDHEQYF	TGTGCCAGCACCCTAAACTTAGCGGGAGACCACGAGCAGTACTTC
-	-	TRBV28	TRBJ1-2	CASSSGGYGYTF	TGTGCCAGCAGCTCCGGGGGCTATGGCTACACCTTC
-	TRBD2	TRBV6-5	TRBJ2-1	CASSSRSGSIYNEQFF	TGTGCCAGCAGTTCCCGGAGCGGGAGTATCTACAATGAGCAGTTCTTC
-	TRBD1	TRBV12-3/TRBV12-4	TRBJ1-6	CASSSGQTPLHF	TGTGCCAGCAGCTCGGGACAGACACCCCTCCACTTT
-	TRBD1	TRBV9	TRBJ2-1	CASSVVTGGRDEQFF	TGTGCCAGCAGCGTAGTGACAGGGGGCCGTGATGAGCAGTTCTTC
-	TRBD2	TRBV4-1	TRBJ2-2	CASSQISGTNTGELFF	TGCGCCAGCAGCCAAATTAGCGGGACGAACACCGGGGAGCTGTTTTTT
-	-	TRBV19	TRBJ2-7	CASSISWAAPSYEQYF	TGTGCCAGTAGTATTTCTTGGGCAGCTCCCTCCTACGAGCAGTACTTC
-	-	TRBV3-1/TRBV3-2	TRBJ2-2	CASSLWSRGTGELFF	TGTGCCAGCAGCCTCTGGTCGAGGGGGACCGGGGAGCTGTTTTTT
-	TRBD2	TRBV11-2	TRBJ2-1	CASSLVLAGYNEQFF	TGTGCCAGCAGCTTAGTTCTAGCGGGGTACAATGAGCAGTTCTTC
-	TRBD1	TRBV12-5	TRBJ2-1	CASGFSAGGNEQFF	TGTGCTAGTGGTTTCTCGGCAGGGGGAAATGAGCAGTTCTTC